What follows are 9 T cell receptor beta chains derived from one specimen sequenced in a study of T cell responses to AZD1222 COVID-19 vaccine. Generated by immunoSEQ multiplex PCR, the TCRdb table keeps only in-frame clones and is missing some. The sample consists of 250,000 to 300,000 clones, 94% of them appearing once. Here the sequenced sample was peripheral blood, taken 28 days after the second AZD1222 dose. All receptors derive from an adult who received the AZD1222 COVID-19 vaccine.

The chain links TRBV18 to TRBJ2-1; tentative D call: TRBD2 (5 bases). Germline values: CDR1 KGHSH, CDR2 LQKENI. This CDR3 has 16 amino acids. Trimming took 6 bases from V and 0 from J, leaving 15 bases between them. CDR3 amino acids: CASSSRAPSSYNEQFF. The CDR3 region has the DNA TGTGCCAGCTCCTCGAGGGCGCCGAGCTCCTACAATGAGCAGTTCTTC.

The CDR3 DNA reads TGTGCCAGCAGCCAAGGGAGGGAAGGTTTAACGGAGCAGTTCTTC. Translating gives CASSQGREGLTEQFF. V and J are TRBV4-2 and TRBJ2-1, with D possibly being TRBD2 (6 bases). The CDR3 is made up of 15 amino acids. Trimming cost V 1 base and J 10 bases, with 17 bases left between them. Germline V gene sequence: CDR1 LGHNA, CDR2 YNFKEQ.

The chain links TRBV6-2 or TRBV6-3 to TRBJ2-5; D may be TRBD2 (5 bases). Deletions cut 5 bases from V and 5 bases from J, with 6 bases between. This CDR3 has 11 residues. Per the germline V gene, CDR1 is MNHEY and CDR2 is SVGEGT. CDR3 loop: CASSVAETQYF. The DNA of the CDR3 is TGTGCCAGCAGTGTAGCGGAGACCCAGTACTTC.

CDR3 sequence: CASSSDRFSNQPQHF. The CDR3 DNA reads TGTGCCAGCAGTTCCGATAGATTTAGCAATCAGCCCCAGCATTTT. The rearrangement uses TRBV6-5 and TRBJ1-5; no clear D. Germline values: CDR1 MNHEY, CDR2 SVGAGI. The CDR3 extends over 15 amino acids. Trimming pared 4 bases from V and 0 bases from J, leaving 10 bases between.

This chain uses TRBV28 with TRBJ1-2, with D uncertain. The germline CDR1 and CDR2 sequences are MDHEN and SYDVKM. V lost 2 bases to trimming and J lost 4 bases, with 8 bases between them. The CDR3 is 13 residues long. The CDR3 DNA follows: TGTGCCAGCAGTTTACGTGGGCCCTATGGCTACACCTTC. Translating it yields CASSLRGPYGYTF.

This chain links TRBV28 with TRBJ1-5; 8 bases are shared with TRBD1. The CDR3 consists of 16 residues. V was clipped by 1 base and J by 4 bases; unmatched bases: 6. The germline V gene has CDR1 MDHEN and CDR2 SYDVKM. This CDR3 is CASSLFRQGPNQPQHF. CDR3 sequence (DNA): TGTGCCAGCAGTTTATTCAGACAGGGGCCGAATCAGCCCCAGCATTTT.

The chain combines TRBV18 with TRBJ2-2; D may be TRBD1 or TRBD2 (5 bases each). The CDR3 sequence is 15 residues long. Germline CDR1 and CDR2: KGHSH and LQKENI. Deletions cut 6 bases from V and 2 bases from J, with 13 bases between. CDR3 sequence reads: CASSEGRHNTGELFF. Written as DNA, the CDR3 is TGTGCCAGCTCCGAGGGGAGACATAACACCGGGGAGCTGTTTTTT.

This clone came up once. The genes are TRBV13 and TRBJ1-2; 7 bases are shared with TRBD1. In germline, CDR1 is PRHDT, CDR2 FYEKMQ (reference sequence). The length of the CDR3 is 14 residues. J gave up 3 bases and V 10 bases, and 11 bases lay outside the gene matches. The CDR3 nucleotides read TGTGCCACCGGAAGGGGAGGGGGCGACTATGGCTACACCTTC. Translated, it gives CATGRGGGDYGYTF.

V is TRBV5-1 and J is TRBJ1-1; 8 bases fit TRBD1. Germline-derived CDR1 and CDR2 are SGHRS and YFSETQ. The CDR3 is 15 amino acids. Unmatched junction bases numbered 7, after V lost 2 bases and J lost 4 bases. The CDR3 spells CASSLDRGGSTEAFF. As DNA, the CDR3 is TGCGCCAGCAGCTTAGACAGGGGCGGAAGCACTGAAGCTTTCTTT.